Shown below are 30 T cell receptor beta chains from a single sample sequenced in a study of cytomegalovirus exposure and HLA in healthy donors. PCR employed 60 Vbeta and 13 Jbeta primers. Repertoires were generated with immunoSEQ multiplex PCR, while TCRdb's copy carries only in-frame clones and drops some. The data hold approximately 140,000 clones, with 65% to 90% observed a single time. The specimen sequenced was PBMCs. The receptors here all came from a girl aged 2 to 10 in good health and CMV-seronegative.

The genes are TRBV18 and TRBJ2-3; D gene unclear. V was trimmed by 0 bases and J by 6 bases, leaving 10 bases between them. The CDR3 is 14 amino acids. Germline CDR1 is KGHSH and CDR2 is LQKENI. The DNA for the CDR3 is TGTGCCAGCTCACCACCGGGTTTGGAGGATACGCAGTATTTT. Amino acid sequence: CASSPPGLEDTQYF.

The genes are TRBV6-1 and TRBJ1-5, with 7 bases matching TRBD1. Germline V gene lookup returns CDR1 MNHNS and CDR2 SASEGT. V dropped 3 bases and J dropped 5; count of bases not matched to a gene: 7. The CDR3 consists of 15 residues. Here the CDR3 reads CASSDPGQIDQPQHF. CDR3 sequence (DNA): TGTGCCAGCAGTGACCCGGGACAGATCGATCAGCCCCAGCATTTT.

This clone was counted between two and nine times. The chain recombines TRBV6-5 with TRBJ2-5; 8 positions match TRBD2. Trimming cost V 7 bases and J 5 bases; bases outside gene matches: 9. The CDR3 runs 14 residues. From germline, CDR1 is MNHEY and CDR2 SVGAGI. CDR3 nucleotides: TGTGCCAGCACCCGGCGCGGGGGGTGGGAGACCCAGTACTTC. Translated, it gives CASTRRGGWETQYF.

The chain recombines TRBV4-1 with TRBJ2-1, with TRBD1 matching 8 bases. CDR3 length: 13 residues. Per germline, CDR1 MGHRA and CDR2 YSYEKL. The V gene end was trimmed by 4 bases and the J gene end by 7 bases; junction bases not matched to a gene: 3. The CDR3 DNA is TGCGCCAGCAGCCCCGACAGGGGAAATGAGCAGTTCTTC. This translates into CASSPDRGNEQFF.

CDR3 bases: TGTGCCAGCAAAAAGGGGGACAGGGGAAACTATGGCTACACCTTC. Its protein product is CASKKGDRGNYGYTF. V usage is TRBV6-5 and J usage is TRBJ1-2; 10 bases line up with TRBD1. The V gene end was trimmed by 7 bases and the J gene end by 2 bases; junction bases not matched to a gene: 7. The CDR3 sequence is 15 residues long. Germline CDR1 is MNHEY and CDR2 is SVGAGI.

The rearrangement uses TRBV28 and TRBJ2-2; TRBD2 might be the D (5 bases). CDR1 and CDR2 from the germline V gene are MDHEN and SYDVKM. The CDR3 has 15 residues. Trimming shortened V by 4 bases and J by 4 bases, and 13 bases separated the two germline ends. CDR3 sequence reads: CASSYVLEATGELFF. The CDR3 DNA is TGTGCCAGCAGTTACGTGTTGGAGGCCACCGGGGAGCTGTTTTTT.

The V call is TRBV13, the J call TRBJ1-2; possible D gene TRBD1, 6 bases. The CDR3 sequence is 13 residues long. Germline V lookup: CDR1 PRHDT, CDR2 FYEKMQ (reference sequence). The V end lost 7 bases, the J end lost 5 bases, and 14 bases lay between the germline ends. CDR3 in amino acids: CASNRADHYGYTF. The CDR3 DNA sequence: TGTGCCAGCAACAGGGCAGACCATTATGGCTACACCTTC.

The rearrangement links TRBV28 to TRBJ1-2, with D possibly matching TRBD1 (5 bases). V lost 3 bases, J lost 4 bases, and 9 bases lay in between. The germline V gene encodes CDR1 MDHEN and CDR2 SYDVKM. The CDR3 has 13 residues. This CDR3 reads CASSFQGAYGYTF. CDR3 bases: TGTGCCAGCAGTTTTCAGGGTGCCTATGGCTACACCTTC.

The genes are TRBV10-1 and TRBJ2-1; D is uncertain. CDR1 is WNHNN and CDR2 is SYGVQD in the germline V gene (reference sequence). CDR3 length: 12 amino acids. Trimming left V 3 bases short and J 8 bases short, with 8 bases between. Here the CDR3 reads CASSDYTDEQFF. The CDR3 DNA sequence: TGCGCCAGCAGTGACTATACAGATGAGCAGTTCTTC.

CDR3 loop: CAGRLTGGQDEQYF. The CDR3 DNA sequence: TGTGCCGGACGATTGACAGGGGGCCAAGACGAGCAGTACTTC. The rearrangement links TRBV6-1 to TRBJ2-7, with TRBD1 matching 10 bases. Germline trimming cut 11 bases from V and 5 bases from J; bases unmatched to any gene: 12. The germline V gene encodes CDR1 MNHNS and CDR2 SASEGT. The CDR3 runs to 14 residues.

In nucleotides, the CDR3 is TGTGCCAGTAGTAATCCAGCGGGAGGGAGCTCCTACGAGCAGTACTTC. It is translated as CASSNPAGGSSYEQYF. The rearrangement links TRBV19 to TRBJ2-7, with TRBD2 matching 10 bases. V trimming: 4 bases; J trimming: 0 bases; junction bases outside the gene matches: 6. Per germline, CDR1 LNHDA and CDR2 SQIVND (reference sequence). This CDR3 has 16 amino acids.

This clone was picked up a small number of times. The same CDR3 arises from other DNA sequences in this sample as well. CDR3 nucleotides: TGCGCCAGCAGCTTGGGGACAGGGGGCCGAGAGACCCAGTACTTC. Translated: CASSLGTGGRETQYF. The rearrangement links TRBV5-1 to TRBJ2-5, with 11 bases identical to TRBD1. This CDR3 contains 15 residues. From germline, CDR1 is SGHRS and CDR2 YFSETQ. Trimming removed 0 bases from V and 4 bases from J; junction bases left unmatched: 2.

The chain carries TRBV30 and TRBJ2-7; D possibly corresponds to TRBD1 (6 bases). Trimming took 3 bases from V and 6 from J, leaving 9 bases between them. Germline V gene lookup returns CDR1 GTSNPN and CDR2 SVGIG (reference sequence). The CDR3 is made up of 11 amino acids. The CDR3 DNA reads TGTGCCTGGAGACAGGGTCGCGAGCAGTACTTC. Its translation: CAWRQGREQYF.

V gene TRBV27 combines with J gene TRBJ1-5; 7 positions agree with TRBD1. The CDR3 spans 15 residues. CDR1 and CDR2 (germline): MNHEY, SMNVEV (reference sequence). J gave up 7 bases and V 5 bases, and 11 bases lay outside the gene matches. Here the CDR3 DNA reads TGTGCCAGCAGTCCAATATACAGGGGCGAGCAGCCCCAGCATTTT. Protein: CASSPIYRGEQPQHF.

V gene TRBV12-5 combines with J gene TRBJ2-7, with 7 bases identical to TRBD1. After removal of 1 base from V and 3 bases from J, the junction contained 3 bases not matched to a gene. The CDR3 spans 14 residues. Germline V gives CDR1 LGHNT, CDR2 FRNRAP. CDR3 residues: CASGLGDRVYEQYF. The CDR3 DNA is TGTGCTAGTGGTTTGGGGGACAGAGTCTACGAGCAGTACTTC.

This clone was observed once. The rearrangement uses TRBV9 and TRBJ2-1; possible D gene TRBD2, 6 bases. Deletions cut 1 base from V and 8 bases from J, with 19 bases between. CDR1 is SGDLS, CDR2 YYNGEE, per germline. This CDR3 is 16 amino acids long. The CDR3 reads CASSVFGGNLVDEQFF. For the CDR3, the DNA is TGTGCCAGCAGCGTATTTGGAGGGAATTTGGTGGATGAGCAGTTCTTC.

This chain joins TRBV28 and TRBJ1-3; 7 nucleotides match TRBD1. The V gene end was trimmed by 1 base and the J gene end by 4 bases; junction bases not matched to a gene: 7. The CDR3 has 16 amino acids. Germline values: CDR1 MDHEN, CDR2 SYDVKM. The CDR3 loop reads CASSLSQGFSGNTIYF. For the CDR3, the DNA is TGTGCCAGCAGTTTATCACAGGGGTTTTCAGGAAACACCATATATTTT.

This chain links TRBV6-5 with TRBJ1-3, with unresolved D. Germline V gene sequence: CDR1 MNHEY, CDR2 SVGAGI. Trimming stripped 5 bases from V and 4 bases from J, with 15 bases between. The CDR3 length is 15 residues. CDR3 nucleotides: TGTGCCAGCAGTACGGTGGGGAGAACGGGAAACACCATATATTTT. Protein: CASSTVGRTGNTIYF.

The J gene is TRBJ2-1, the V gene TRBV9; 7 bases are a match to TRBD2. CDR1 SGDLS and CDR2 YYNGEE come from the germline V gene. The V gene end was trimmed by 0 bases and the J gene end by 6 bases; junction bases not matched to a gene: 6. CDR3 length: 15 amino acids. CDR3 nucleotide sequence: TGTGCCAGCAGCGTAGGGGGCGGGAGCGGCAATGAGCAGTTCTTC. It specifies CASSVGGGSGNEQFF.

The V and J genes are TRBV5-6 and TRBJ2-2; D is ambiguous. The germline CDR1 and CDR2 sequences are SGHDT and YYEEEE. The CDR3 length is 14 residues. Trimming shortened V by 2 bases and J by 0 bases, and 5 bases separated the two germline ends. The CDR3 DNA follows: TGTGCCAGCAGCTTAACACCGAACACCGGGGAGCTGTTTTTT. Residues: CASSLTPNTGELFF.

This clone was observed a few times. The rearrangement uses TRBV7-8 and TRBJ1-1; no reliable D call. CDR1 and CDR2 from the germline V gene are SGHVS and FQNEAQ. The CDR3 totals 14 residues. The V and J ends lost 3 bases and 0 bases respectively, with 8 bases between them. DNA for the CDR3: TGTGCCAGCAGCTTCGATGGCCTGAACACTGAAGCTTTCTTT. Translated: CASSFDGLNTEAFF.

The chain combines TRBV7-9 with TRBJ1-5, with unresolved D. The CDR3 totals 12 residues. Germline V gene lookup returns CDR1 SEHNR and CDR2 FQNEAQ (reference sequence). V gave up 5 bases and J gave up 7 bases, with 9 bases separating them. The CDR3 coding sequence is TGTGCCAGCAGCACCCCGGGGCAGCCCCAGCATTTT. It specifies CASSTPGQPQHF.

The rearrangement links TRBV19 to TRBJ1-3; D not certain. CDR3 length equals 15 residues. Germline V lookup: CDR1 LNHDA, CDR2 SQIVND (reference sequence). Trimming left V 8 bases short and J 2 bases short, with 16 bases between. In DNA, the CDR3 is TGTGCCAGTTCACAGAACCCGAACCCTGGAAACACCATATATTTT. This encodes CASSQNPNPGNTIYF.

The chain uses TRBV29-1 and TRBJ2-1; 7 nucleotides match TRBD2. Unmatched junction bases numbered 10, after V lost 6 bases and J lost 14 bases. Germline-derived CDR1 and CDR2 are SQVTM and ANQGSEA. This CDR3 is built from 11 residues. The CDR3 DNA follows: TGCAGCGTGAGAAGCGGGACTGCCGAGTTCTTC. Amino acid sequence: CSVRSGTAEFF.

The chain recombines TRBV18 with TRBJ1-1; D is uncertain. V lost 5 bases, J lost 4 bases, and 8 bases lay in between. This CDR3 region has 12 residues. Germline values: CDR1 KGHSH, CDR2 LQKENI. The CDR3 here is CASSWGATEAFF. In DNA, the CDR3 is TGTGCCAGCTCATGGGGAGCCACTGAAGCTTTCTTT.

In its sample, this clone was seen once. The genes are TRBV27 and TRBJ1-1; D is possibly TRBD1 (6 bases). The CDR3 is 16 amino acids. V lost 4 bases, J lost 3 bases, and 18 bases lay in between. CDR1 and CDR2 (germline): MNHEY, SMNVEV (reference sequence). The CDR3 region is CASSSDKGVVDTEAFF. The CDR3 bases are TGTGCCAGCAGTTCCGATAAGGGGGTTGTGGACACTGAAGCTTTCTTT.

V is TRBV5-1 and J is TRBJ1-2; possible D gene TRBD1, 6 bases. Looked up from germline, CDR1 is SGHRS and CDR2 is YFSETQ. This CDR3 spans 14 amino acids. V lost 5 bases and J lost 2, with 13 bases in between. The CDR3 bases are TGCGCCAGCAGTCACTCTCAGGGGAACTATGGCTACACCTTC. Translated: CASSHSQGNYGYTF.

V and J are TRBV9 and TRBJ2-1, with D tentatively TRBD1 (6 bases). Trimming pared 4 bases from V and 5 bases from J, leaving 16 bases between. Germline CDR1 is SGDLS and CDR2 is YYNGEE. The CDR3 is made up of 15 amino acids. CDR3 residues: CASSPTQGNNNEQFF. The CDR3 coding sequence is TGTGCCAGCAGCCCGACCCAGGGGAACAACAATGAGCAGTTCTTC.

The chain joins TRBV7-9 to TRBJ1-1; 9 bases line up with TRBD1. The CDR3 is made up of 14 amino acids. Germline values: CDR1 SEHNR, CDR2 FQNEAQ (reference sequence). V shed 5 bases and J 4 bases; nucleotides not matched to a gene: 5. DNA of the CDR3: TGTGCCAGCAGCCGGGACAGGGTGGTCACTGAAGCTTTCTTT. Residues: CASSRDRVVTEAFF. The entire variable domain, with the rest obtained from reference TRBV7-9 and TRBJ1-1, is as follows: DTGVSQNPRHKITKRGQNVTFRCDPISEHNRLYWYRQTLGQGPEFLTYFQNEAQLEKSRLLSDRFSAERPKGSFSTLEIQRTEQGDSAMYLCASSRDRVVTEAFFGQGTRLTVV.

Written as DNA, the CDR3 is TGTGCCAGCAGCTTGTTGGGACAGAGATCCTACGAGCAGTACTTC. Translation gives CASSLLGQRSYEQYF. This chain uses TRBV5-6 with TRBJ2-7, with 7 bases lining up with TRBD1. The germline V gene has CDR1 SGHDT and CDR2 YYEEEE. The V and J ends lost 1 base and 1 base, in that order; junction bases with no gene match: 5. CDR3 length equals 15 residues.